This entry describes one T cell receptor (beta chain). What it binds is not known. TCR beta CDR3 regions were amplified from RNA transcripts. The study used the HTBI primer set for a first-round RT-PCR of the TCR CDR3. From the multiplex PCR reads, TCRdb called clonotypes with MiXCR, one entry per CDR3 protein. The sample records roughly 380,000 distinct CDR3 sequences, 18% being singletons. Investigators excluded patients with uncontrolled infection, other autoimmune disease, pregnancy or lactation. The PBMCs studied were ones that came from 10 ml fresh peripheral blood. These data come from a study of T cells in Graves' hyperthyroidism and ophthalmopathy. The study's findings and limits: Patients with ophthalmopathy were separated from those with stable hyperthyroidism by a 13 V-J model.

This clonotype was obtained from a woman in her forties with Graves' ophthalmopathy. The sequenced sample consisted of blood.

CDR3 DNA sequence: TGTGCCAGCAGTCGATATGTGAGCTCCTACGAGCAGTACTTC. Protein: CASSRYVSSYEQYF. The gene calls are TRBV6-1 and TRBJ2-7, with D hard to call. Trimming cost V 5 bases and J 0 bases, with 11 bases left between them. This CDR3 comprises 14 residues. Germline V gene lookup returns CDR1 MNHNS and CDR2 SASEGT.